This T cell receptor (beta chain) was sequenced during a study of T cell repertoires in cytomegalovirus infection. Overall study findings and caveats: There were carriers of CMV plus the relevant HLA, and cumulative public TCR beta family frequency identified them. The study found HLA-C-restricted CMV-specific TCR beta clonotypes dominating the ex vivo response.

The sample holds many counts of this clonotype. The target antigen is unknown. The CDR3 has 14 amino acids. Looked up from germline, CDR1 is LGHNT and CDR2 is FRNRAP. The V gene lost 5 bases and the J gene lost 4 bases, with 14 bases spanning the gap. Each CDR3 protein gets one entry after TCRdb re-called the reads with MiXCR. The data contain approximately 630,000 distinct CDR3 sequences, approximately 24% of them seen just once; the ten biggest clones take up 6.5% to 10%. The clonotype comes from a human donor in good health (CMV status not recorded). Some clones in this sample may be carry-over from other donors' samples. The V call is TRBV12-5, the J call TRBJ1-2, with a tentative D call TRBD1 (6 bases). Sequenced input: CD8+ T cells from PBMCs. This CDR3 is CASGPRTDGYGYTF. In DNA, the CDR3 is TGTGCTAGTGGTCCCCGGACAGACGGCTATGGCTACACCTTC. Together with reference TRBV12-5 and TRBJ1-2, the CDR3 gives the full variable domain: DARVTQTPRHKVTEMGQEVTMRCQPILGHNTVFWYRQTMMQGLELLAYFRNRAPLDDSGMPKDRFSAEMPDATLATLKIQPSEPRDSAVYFCASGPRTDGYGYTFGSGTRLTVV.